This T cell receptor (beta chain) was profiled in a study of cytomegalovirus exposure and HLA in healthy donors. Nominal health characterized the donors when sampled, though unrecorded immune exposures were likely. Study-wide results and limits: It was reported in a later analysis that an Asian-associated ancestry cluster showed fewer N-insertions than the 666-donor mean.

This PCR relied on a set of 60 Vbeta primers and 13 Jbeta primers. The repertoire was sequenced with immunoSEQ multiplex PCR; TCRdb's copy has only in-frame clones and lacks some. The sample shows about 130,000 clones, 80% of them seen only once. This clone was detected only once. Its antigen is currently unknown. Germline V gene data show CDR1 as MRHNA and CDR2 as SNTAGT. Unmatched junction bases numbered 8, after V lost 5 bases and J lost 7 bases. The CDR3 is made up of 15 amino acids. V is TRBV6-4 and J is TRBJ2-1, with 10 bases matching TRBD2. The sequencing sample was made of PBMCs. This sequence originates from a male donor in good health and CMV-seronegative. CDR3 coding DNA: TGTGCCAGCAGTTCTCTAGCGGGAGCGGTAAATGAGCAGTTCTTC. Translation: CASSSLAGAVNEQFF.